One T cell receptor beta chain is described in this entry. The antigen is unknown. The sample originates from a study of identifying expanded T cells in peripheral blood. Study outcomes and limitations: Across healthy donors, higher total template counts meant significantly greater approximately two-week count variance. Roughly 1.2 clones differed between technical replicates, versus around 15 and 18 over time.

Assay: immunoSEQ multiplex PCR; the TCRdb copy retains only in-frame clones and omits some. The sample includes roughly 84,000 clones, around 90% of them seen just once. No infections or other immune events were documented during collection. Germline V gene lookup returns CDR1 SNHLY and CDR2 FYNNEI. CDR3 size: 14 residues. Trimming stripped 1 base from V and 6 bases from J, with 9 bases between. Sequencing was carried out using blood. The source is a person between 18 and 75 years old in good health. The chain recombines TRBV2 with TRBJ2-2, with D possibly TRBD2 on 5 matching bases. Here the CDR3 DNA reads TGTGCCAGCAGTGAAGGGTCCGGGGCCGGGGAGCTGTTTTTT. Amino acid sequence: CASSEGSGAGELFF.